One sample yielded the 28 T cell receptor beta chains listed below, sequenced in a study of cytomegalovirus exposure and HLA in healthy donors. The table came from immunoSEQ multiplex PCR; TCRdb's copy has only in-frame clones and leaves some out. The repertoire holds about 98,000 clones, with around 88% as singletons. The sample comprised PBMCs. Every receptor here comes from a woman aged 25 to 39 in good health and CMV-seronegative.

This chain connects TRBV4-1 to TRBJ1-1; the D gene is possibly TRBD1 (5 bases). With 0 bases removed from V and 4 bases from J, the gap between germline ends came to 12 bases. Germline loops: CDR1 MGHRA, CDR2 YSYEKL. The CDR3 has 15 amino acids. DNA for the CDR3: TGCGCCAGCAGCCAAGACTGGGTAGACAGCACTGAAGCTTTCTTT. Protein sequence: CASSQDWVDSTEAFF.

The chain employs TRBV7-6 and TRBJ2-1; possible D gene TRBD2, 6 bases. Trimming pared 4 bases from V and 5 bases from J, leaving 18 bases between. Germline lookup yields CDR1 SGHVS and CDR2 FNYEAQ. This CDR3 is built from 16 residues. CDR3 sequence (DNA): TGTGCCAGCAGCTCGCCGGCGCGGGATCCCAACAATGAGCAGTTCTTC. The encoded protein is CASSSPARDPNNEQFF.

The gene calls are TRBV7-2 and TRBJ1-2, with D tentatively TRBD1 (6 bases). The V gene's germline CDR1 is SGHTA and CDR2 FQGNSA. CDR3 length: 13 residues. The germline V and J ends were trimmed by 6 bases and 7 bases, with 15 bases remaining between them. The CDR3 region is CASSFDRKAGYTF. The CDR3 nucleotides read TGTGCCAGCAGTTTCGACAGGAAGGCTGGCTACACCTTC.

The V and J genes are TRBV27 and TRBJ1-1; 8 positions agree with TRBD1. The CDR3 totals 17 residues. The germline gives CDR1 MNHEY, CDR2 SMNVEV (reference sequence). The V gene end was trimmed by 2 bases and the J gene end by 0 bases; junction bases not matched to a gene: 8. Here the CDR3 DNA reads TGTGCCAGCAGTTTAGGGACAGGCCCGGCTCTGAACACTGAAGCTTTCTTT. As protein: CASSLGTGPALNTEAFF.

This clone has more than one count but fewer than ten. The chain combines TRBV7-8 with TRBJ1-6, with TRBD1 identical over 7 bases. The CDR3 is 13 amino acids. The J segment lost 8 bases and the V segment lost 9 bases, leaving 7 bases of the junction unmatched. CDR1 is SGHVS, CDR2 FQNEAQ, per germline. CDR3 DNA sequence: TGTGCCAGTACGGACAGGAACTATTCACCCCTCCACTTT. Its protein product is CASTDRNYSPLHF.

The chain links TRBV9 to TRBJ2-2; no clear D gene. The CDR3 sequence is 12 residues long. CDR1 is SGDLS and CDR2 is YYNGEE in the germline V gene. Trimming pared 6 bases from V and 2 bases from J, leaving 5 bases between. CDR3 bases: TGTGCCAGCACAGAAAACACCGGGGAGCTGTTTTTT. Translation gives CASTENTGELFF. Combining the CDR3 with reference TRBV9 and TRBJ2-2 gives the whole variable domain DSGVTQTPKHLITATGQRVTLRCSPRSGDLSVYWYQQSLDQGLQFLIQYYNGEERAKGNILERFSAQQFPDLHSELNLSSLELGDSALYFCASTENTGELFFGEGSRLTVL.

This clone was observed once. The chain recombines TRBV7-3 with TRBJ2-1, with 7 bases that match TRBD1. V was pared by 0 bases and J by 4 bases, with 3 bases of the junction left unmatched. Germline CDR1 is SGHTA and CDR2 is FQGTGA. This CDR3 comprises 15 residues. CDR3 coding DNA: TGTGCCAGCAGCTTAACAACAGGGGTTTACAATGAGCAGTTCTTC. It is translated as CASSLTTGVYNEQFF.

The V call is TRBV7-9, the J call TRBJ2-4, with D perhaps TRBD1 (6 bases). V lost 2 bases to trimming and J lost 3 bases, with 17 bases between them. CDR1 and CDR2 from the germline V gene are SEHNR and FQNEAQ (reference sequence). The length of the CDR3 is 17 residues. CDR3 amino acids: CASSLYLGWDNKNIQYF. In DNA, the CDR3 is TGTGCCAGCAGCTTATACCTGGGGTGGGACAACAAAAACATTCAGTACTTC. Supplemented by reference TRBV7-9 and TRBJ2-4, the full variable domain reads DTGVSQNPRHKITKRGQNVTFRCDPISEHNRLYWYRQTLGQGPEFLTYFQNEAQLEKSRLLSDRFSAERPKGSFSTLEIQRTEQGDSAMYLCASSLYLGWDNKNIQYFGAGTRLSVL.

V and J are TRBV5-6 and TRBJ1-2; TRBD1 might be the D (5 bases). The CDR3 is 14 amino acids. V was cut by 0 bases and J by 6 bases, with 12 bases left in between. The V gene's germline CDR1 is SGHDT and CDR2 YYEEEE. Here the CDR3 DNA reads TGTGCCAGCAGCTTGGTTGGAGGGGAAAATGGCTACACCTTC. This translates into CASSLVGGENGYTF.

CDR3 bases: TGCAGCGTTTCCAATCAGGGGAATACTGAAGCTTTCTTT. The encoded protein is CSVSNQGNTEAFF. The chain combines TRBV29-1 with TRBJ1-1, with D maybe TRBD1 (6 bases). Trimming took 5 bases from V and 5 from J, leaving 15 bases between them. The germline V gene has CDR1 SQVTM and CDR2 ANQGSEA. The CDR3 extends over 13 amino acids.

CDR3: CASRQQGLGQYF. The CDR3 nucleotides are TGTGCCAGCAGACAACAGGGGTTGGGGCAGTACTTC. The chain recombines TRBV16 with TRBJ2-7, with 7 bases that match TRBD1. Germline trimming cut 6 bases from V and 9 bases from J; bases unmatched to any gene: 8. The CDR3 covers 12 residues. CDR1 KGHSY and CDR2 FQNENV come from the germline V gene. The whole variable domain, filled in from reference TRBV16 and TRBJ2-7, reads GEEVAQTPKHLVRGEGQKAKLYCAPIKGHSYVFWYQQVLKNEFKFLISFQNENVFDETGMPKERFSAKCLPNSPCSLEIQATKLEDSAVYFCASRQQGLGQYFGPGTRLTVT.

The chain recombines TRBV28 with TRBJ2-3; TRBD2 agrees at 11 bases. Germline V CDR1 and CDR2: MDHEN, SYDVKM. Trimming cost V 8 bases and J 7 bases; bases outside gene matches: 5. The CDR3 loop spans 13 amino acids. CDR3 region: CASRTSGRNTQYF. CDR3 DNA: TGTGCCAGCCGCACTAGCGGGAGAAATACGCAGTATTTT. Together with reference TRBV28 and TRBJ2-3, the CDR3 gives the full variable domain: DVKVTQSSRYLVKRTGEKVFLECVQDMDHENMFWYRQDPGLGLRLIYFSYDVKMKEKGDIPEGYSVSREKKERFSLILESASTNQTSMYLCASRTSGRNTQYFGPGTRLTVL.

This clone occurred a few times. V usage is TRBV2 and J usage is TRBJ2-7; possible D gene TRBD2, 5 bases. The V and J ends lost 6 bases and 2 bases respectively, with 5 bases between them. The CDR3 contains 11 residues. Germline V lookup: CDR1 SNHLY, CDR2 FYNNEI. CDR3: CASRGAYEQYF. The CDR3, as DNA: TGTGCCAGCAGGGGAGCCTACGAGCAGTACTTC.

The V call is TRBV6-6, the J call TRBJ2-2; TRBD2 might be the D (5 bases). Germline values: CDR1 MNHNY, CDR2 SVGAGI (reference sequence). This CDR3 has 14 residues. The germline V and J ends were trimmed by 0 bases and 7 bases, with 9 bases remaining between them. The CDR3 DNA reads as TGTGCCAGCAGTTACTCAAGGGAGAGCGGGGAGCTGTTTTTT. It encodes CASSYSRESGELFF.

The chain uses TRBV19 and TRBJ2-7, with 7 nucleotides matching TRBD1. V lost 8 bases, J lost 0 bases, and 7 bases stayed unmatched. This CDR3 region has 14 residues. Germline loops: CDR1 LNHDA, CDR2 SQIVND (reference sequence). This chain's CDR3 is CASRLQGTSYEQYF. Here the CDR3 DNA reads TGTGCCAGTCGCTTACAGGGGACCTCCTACGAGCAGTACTTC. The variable domain in full, with the rest retrieved from reference TRBV19 and TRBJ2-7, is DGGITQSPKYLFRKEGQNVTLSCEQNLNHDAMYWYRQDPGQGLRLIYYSQIVNDFQKGDIAEGYSVSREKKESFPLTVTSAQKNPTAFYLCASRLQGTSYEQYFGPGTRLTVT.

V and J are TRBV7-2 and TRBJ1-4; 9 bases are shared with TRBD1. Germline V lookup: CDR1 SGHTA, CDR2 FQGNSA. V shed 4 bases, J shed 2 bases, and the junction held 11 bases outside the gene matches. The CDR3 length is 18 residues. The CDR3 DNA reads as TGTGCCAGCAGCTCCGGGCCGGGACAGGGCTCGACTAATGAAAAACTGTTTTTT. Encoded protein: CASSSGPGQGSTNEKLFF.

The chain uses TRBV7-9 and TRBJ1-4; D possibly corresponds to TRBD1 (5 bases). V dropped 5 bases and J dropped 6 bases, with 13 bases sitting between them. Germline V gene sequence: CDR1 SEHNR, CDR2 FQNEAQ (reference sequence). The CDR3 contains 14 residues. The CDR3 DNA reads TGTGCCAGCAGCCCACGGGGGTGGGATGAAAAACTGTTTTTT. Its protein is CASSPRGWDEKLFF.

The rearrangement uses TRBV18 and TRBJ2-1; 12 bases agree with TRBD1. V trimming: 6 bases; J trimming: 8 bases; junction bases outside the gene matches: 5. CDR1 and CDR2 from the germline V gene are KGHSH and LQKENI. This CDR3 region has 14 residues. The CDR3 loop is CASSLGTGGDEQFF. The CDR3 DNA reads TGTGCCAGCTCCCTTGGGACAGGGGGCGATGAGCAGTTCTTC.

This chain uses TRBV5-1 with TRBJ2-7; 7 bases align to TRBD1. The CDR3 covers 17 residues. Germline-derived CDR1 and CDR2 are SGHRS and YFSETQ. Unmatched junction bases numbered 12, after V lost 3 bases and J lost 0 bases. The CDR3 here is CASSSTTLRQGSYEQYF. As DNA, the CDR3 is TGCGCCAGCAGCTCCACCACGCTCCGACAGGGCTCCTACGAGCAGTACTTC.

This sequence joins TRBV10-2 and TRBJ2-7, with TRBD1 matching 8 bases. CDR3 size: 14 residues. V was clipped by 4 bases and J by 3 bases; unmatched bases: 5. Germline-derived CDR1 and CDR2 are WSHSY and SAAADI. CDR3 coding DNA: TGCGCCAGCAGTGCTCACAGGGGGGTCTACGAGCAGTACTTC. As protein: CASSAHRGVYEQYF.

This chain uses TRBV28 with TRBJ2-3; TRBD2 matches 12 bases. V shed 5 bases and J 3 bases; nucleotides not matched to a gene: 3. The CDR3 runs 15 residues. Germline CDR1 is MDHEN and CDR2 is SYDVKM. DNA of the CDR3: TGTGCCAGCAGTCTGACTAGCGGGAGAACAGATACGCAGTATTTT. This sequence encodes CASSLTSGRTDTQYF. Full variable domain (outside the CDR3, taken from reference TRBV28 and TRBJ2-3): DVKVTQSSRYLVKRTGEKVFLECVQDMDHENMFWYRQDPGLGLRLIYFSYDVKMKEKGDIPEGYSVSREKKERFSLILESASTNQTSMYLCASSLTSGRTDTQYFGPGTRLTVL.

The chain carries TRBV7-9 and TRBJ2-3; D perhaps matches TRBD2 (5 bases). Germline V gives CDR1 SEHNR, CDR2 FQNEAQ (reference sequence). Trimming shortened V by 5 bases and J by 6 bases, and 12 bases separated the two germline ends. The length of the CDR3 is 13 residues. The CDR3 sequence: CASSAPGWDTQYF. The CDR3, as DNA: TGTGCCAGCAGCGCTCCGGGGTGGGATACGCAGTATTTT. Using reference TRBV7-9 and TRBJ2-3 for the parts outside the CDR3, the full variable domain is DTGVSQNPRHKITKRGQNVTFRCDPISEHNRLYWYRQTLGQGPEFLTYFQNEAQLEKSRLLSDRFSAERPKGSFSTLEIQRTEQGDSAMYLCASSAPGWDTQYFGPGTRLTVL.

The chain combines TRBV10-2 with TRBJ1-5; TRBD1 matches at 8 bases. The ends lost 3 bases at V and 4 bases at J; junction bases unmatched: 11. The CDR3 sequence is 17 residues long. Looked up from germline, CDR1 is WSHSY and CDR2 is SAAADI. This CDR3 reads CASSDRGRRGGNQPQHF. CDR3 in DNA: TGCGCCAGCAGTGACAGGGGGCGAAGAGGTGGGAATCAGCCCCAGCATTTT.

Here the CDR3 reads CASSLAEGAKEPQHF. The CDR3 DNA is TGTGCCAGCAGTTTAGCTGAGGGGGCAAAGGAGCCCCAGCATTTT. J is TRBJ1-5 and V is TRBV28, with 7 bases that match TRBD1. The V gene end was trimmed by 2 bases and the J gene end by 8 bases; junction bases not matched to a gene: 9. From germline, CDR1 is MDHEN and CDR2 SYDVKM. This CDR3 contains 15 residues. The variable domain in full, completed from reference TRBV28 and TRBJ1-5, reads DVKVTQSSRYLVKRTGEKVFLECVQDMDHENMFWYRQDPGLGLRLIYFSYDVKMKEKGDIPEGYSVSREKKERFSLILESASTNQTSMYLCASSLAEGAKEPQHFGDGTRLSIL.

The chain carries TRBV4-2 and TRBJ2-7, with 8 bases aligning to TRBD2. CDR1 is LGHNA, CDR2 YNFKEQ, per germline. Trimming cost V 4 bases and J 3 bases; bases outside gene matches: 8. The CDR3 length is 15 residues. CDR3 in amino acids: CASSRRSGANYEQYF. CDR3 nucleotide sequence: TGTGCCAGCAGCCGGCGTAGCGGGGCAAACTACGAGCAGTACTTC.

This chain links TRBV29-1 with TRBJ1-3; no clear D gene. CDR1 and CDR2 from the germline V gene are SQVTM and ANQGSEA. V was shortened by 4 bases and J by 3 bases, with 7 bases between the two germline ends. This CDR3 spans 12 amino acids. The CDR3 DNA follows: TGCAGCGTTGCTTACAGTGGAAACACCATATATTTT. Protein sequence: CSVAYSGNTIYF.

This clone was detected once. The rearrangement links TRBV2 to TRBJ1-5; 7 nucleotides match TRBD1. CDR1 is SNHLY, CDR2 FYNNEI, per germline. Losses at the gene ends were 2 bases for V and 7 bases for J; bases not matched to a gene: 11. The CDR3 is made up of 16 amino acids. This chain's CDR3 is CASSERGQGKIQPQHF. In DNA form, the CDR3 reads TGTGCCAGCAGTGAAAGGGGGCAGGGGAAGATCCAGCCCCAGCATTTT.

The rearrangement joins TRBV18 to TRBJ1-5; 10 bases agree with TRBD1. Germline V gives CDR1 KGHSH, CDR2 LQKENI. With V trimmed by 6 bases and J by 5 bases, 7 bases remained unmatched. The CDR3 runs 15 residues. The CDR3 sequence is CASSSTGGADQPQHF. CDR3 in DNA: TGTGCCAGCTCGTCGACAGGGGGCGCGGATCAGCCCCAGCATTTT.